This paragraph covers one TCR beta chain sequence. Its cognate antigen is unknown. The sample is drawn from a study of cytomegalovirus exposure and HLA in healthy donors. This CDR3 spans 16 amino acids. V shed 4 bases, J shed 0 bases, and the junction held 3 bases outside the gene matches. Germline CDR1 and CDR2: MNHNY and SVGAGI (reference sequence). Whole-study results and caveats: Later analysis demonstrated an association between a missense DCLRE1C variant and TCR beta V- and J-gene trimming. The study recorded over 150 TCR beta chains that were cytomegalovirus-associated.

Vbeta (60) and Jbeta (13) primers were used in the PCR. Measured with immunoSEQ multiplex PCR; TCRdb has only the in-frame clones, and not every one. Its table records around 48,000 clones. Donors consisted of healthy bone marrow donors. Sequenced input: PBMCs. This chain uses TRBV6-6 with TRBJ2-1; 10 positions agree with TRBD2. The receptor was derived from a female donor in good health and CMV-seronegative. CDR3 amino acids: CASSSSSGSSYNEQFF. The CDR3 bases are TGTGCCAGCAGTTCGTCTAGCGGGAGCTCCTACAATGAGCAGTTCTTC.